Listed below are T cell receptor beta chains from one sample, sequenced in a study of OX40 agonist ivuxolimab in advanced cancers. The repertoire was sequenced with immunoSEQ multiplex PCR; TCRdb's copy has only in-frame clones and lacks some. The table includes just over 80,000 clones, approximately 90% detected once. Sequenced material: CD4+ or CD8+ T cells sorted from blood, taken in a trial of the OX40 agonist ivuxolimab. The receptor set was obtained from an adult with an advanced solid tumor such as melanoma, head and neck, liver or kidney cancer. CDR3s include the opening cysteine and the closing phenylalanine or tryptophan. A D gene is named only where the DNA matches it firmly. Rows give clone size only sometimes, using once, few, many, or a class for an expanded clone.

>TRBD2|TRBJ2-1|-|TRBV5-1
TGCGCCAGCAGCTCGGGTAGACTAGCGGGAGTTGCTGGCAATGAGCAGTTCTTC
CASSSGRLAGVAGNEQFF
>-|TRBJ1-2|few|TRBV15
TGTGCCACCAGCAGAGAGAGAGCCAAACTTAACTATGGCTACACCTTC
CATSRERAKLNYGYTF
>TRBD1|TRBJ1-2|few|TRBV6-1
TGTGCCAGCAGGGTACAGGGGGTCTATGGCTACACCTTC
CASRVQGVYGYTF
>-|TRBJ2-7|-|TRBV7-8
TGTGCCAGCAGCTTTGGGGGGGCGAACTCCTACGAGCAGTACTTC
CASSFGGANSYEQYF
>-|TRBJ2-7|-|TRBV28
TGTGCCAGCAGTTCGGACACCTACGAGCAGTACTTC
CASSSDTYEQYF
>-|TRBJ1-2|-|TRBV6-5
TGTGCCAGCAGTTACTCGACGGTGGACGGTGGCTACACCTTC
CASSYSTVDGGYTF
>TRBD2|TRBJ2-2|-|TRBV4-1
TGCGCCAGCAGCTTCTCGACCGGGACTAGCGGGACCGGGGAGCTGTTTTTT
CASSFSTGTSGTGELFF
>TRBD1|TRBJ1-6|-|TRBV30
TGTGCCTGGAATCGGGTTGGGACAGGGGGAAATTCACCCCTCCACTTT
CAWNRVGTGGNSPLHF
>TRBD1|TRBJ1-2|-|TRBV2
TGTGCCAGCAGTGAGAACCGGGACAGGTTCTATGGCTACACCTTC
CASSENRDRFYGYTF
>-|TRBJ1-4|once|TRBV18
TGTGCCAGCTCACCACAGGCCGGGGGGGCTAATGAAAAACTGTTTTTT
CASSPQAGGANEKLFF
>-|TRBJ1-5|-|TRBV30
TGTGCCTGGAGTGTTAGGAGCAATCAGCCCCAGCATTTT
CAWSVRSNQPQHF
>-|TRBJ1-6|few|TRBV7-2
TGTGCCAGCAGCCTCAACAGGGAAGGCTCACCCCTCCACTTT
CASSLNREGSPLHF
>-|TRBJ2-7|-|TRBV18
TGTGCCAGCTCACCTGACAGTCTCACCTACGAGCAGTACTTC
CASSPDSLTYEQYF
>-|TRBJ2-2|few|TRBV10-1
TGCGCCACCTCCCCAGCGAACACCGGGGAGCTGTTTTTT
CATSPANTGELFF
>-|TRBJ2-3|-|TRBV6-5
TGTGCCAGCAGTTACTTAGGGGAAACAGATACGCAGTATTTT
CASSYLGETDTQYF
>-|TRBJ2-3|-|TRBV9
TGTGCCAGCAGGGAGGGAAGCGGTGGCTATAGGAACACGCAGTATTTT
CASREGSGGYRNTQYF
>TRBD2|TRBJ2-1|-|TRBV18
TGTGCCAGCTCACCCGGGACTAGTCTCTTTCTCAACAATGAGCAGTTCTTC
CASSPGTSLFLNNEQFF
>TRBD1|TRBJ1-5|-|TRBV10-2
TGCGCCAGCAGACAGGGGAGGGGTCAGCCCCAGCATTTT
CASRQGRGQPQHF
>TRBD2|TRBJ2-2|-|TRBV7-2
TGTGCCAGCAGCTTCGCTAGCGGGAGGGGAAGCGGGGAGCTGTTTTTT
CASSFASGRGSGELFF
>TRBD1|TRBJ1-6|once|TRBV28
TGTGCCAGCAGTTTATGGACAGGGGGATTAAGCTCCTATAATTCACCCCTCCACTTT
CASSLWTGGLSSYNSPLHF
>TRBD2|TRBJ2-1|-|TRBV4-2
TGTGCCAGCAGCCAAGAAGGGACTAGCGACGATGAGCAGTTCTTC
CASSQEGTSDDEQFF
>TRBD1|TRBJ1-2|-|TRBV5-6
TGTGCCAGCAGCTTTGGGGACAGGTACTATGGCTACACCTTC
CASSFGDRYYGYTF
>-|TRBJ1-5|-|TRBV2
TGTGCCAGCAGTGCGCAAGGCCCCAATCAGCCCCAGCATTTT
CASSAQGPNQPQHF
>-|TRBJ2-1|once|TRBV19
TGTGCCAGTAAGGGTGGCTCCTACAATGAGCAGTTCTTC
CASKGGSYNEQFF
>-|TRBJ1-2|-|TRBV11-2
TGTGCCAGCAACAATGTAAACGATGGCTACACCTTC
CASNNVNDGYTF
>-|TRBJ2-7|-|TRBV21-1
TGTGCCAGCAGCCAAGGGATAGCGGGGGGTTTTTCCTACTACGAGCAGTACTTC
CASSQGIAGGFSYYEQYF
>-|TRBJ2-7|-|TRBV11-2
TGTGCCAGCAGCCCCCCCAGGGGTGGCAGCGAGCAGTACTTC
CASSPPRGGSEQYF
>TRBD2|TRBJ2-7|-|TRBV5-1
TGCGCCAGCAGAGACAGCGGGGGGCAACAGTACGAGCAGTACTTC
CASRDSGGQQYEQYF
>-|TRBJ2-3|-|TRBV19
TGTGCCAGTAGTCAGGCAGATACGCAGTATTTT
CASSQADTQYF
>-|TRBJ2-3|once|TRBV29-1
TGCAGCGTTGAACAGACGGGGTACGGGACACCCTCCCGCACAGATACGCAGTATTTT
CSVEQTGYGTPSRTDTQYF
>-|TRBJ2-1|-|TRBV28
TGTGCCAGCCAAACTTACAATGAGCAGTTCTTC
CASQTYNEQFF
>-|TRBJ2-7|once|TRBV6-6
TGTGCCAGCAGGGGGGTCAACAAGCCCTACGAGCAGTACTTC
CASRGVNKPYEQYF
>-|TRBJ2-2|-|TRBV7-3
TGTGCCAGCAGCCCCGGAGGGGCCAGCACCGGGGAGCTGTTTTTT
CASSPGGASTGELFF
>-|TRBJ1-4|-|TRBV6-6
TGTGCCAGCAACCAGGACAGAGAAAAACTGTTTTTT
CASNQDREKLFF
>-|TRBJ1-1|-|TRBV5-4
TGTGCCAGCAGCCGCCAAGTGAACACTGAAGCTTTCTTT
CASSRQVNTEAFF
>-|TRBJ1-2|-|TRBV6-5
TGTGCCATCTCCCCCAGGCAGGGCTACACCTTC
CAISPRQGYTF
>-|TRBJ2-1|-|TRBV7-7
TGTGCCAGCAGCTTAGTCGGGAGTGGGCACAATGAGCAGTTCTTC
CASSLVGSGHNEQFF
>TRBD2|TRBJ2-1|-|TRBV10-3
TGTGCCATCTCCCAGCGGGAGACCGATGAGCAGTTCTTC
CAISQRETDEQFF
>-|TRBJ1-6|-|TRBV30
TGTGCCTGGAGTGTTGGAAGGTTAAAAAGAAGCTCCTATAATTCACCCCTCCACTTT
CAWSVGRLKRSSYNSPLHF
>TRBD2|TRBJ2-1|-|TRBV11-2
TGTGCCAGCAGCTTGAGACTAGCGGGAGGCCTCAGCTCCTACAATGAGCAGTTCTTC
CASSLRLAGGLSSYNEQFF
>-|TRBJ2-3|-|TRBV4-1
TGCGCCAGCAGCCAAGCCCTCGGACCAGGCCTCGCAGATACGCAGTATTTT
CASSQALGPGLADTQYF
>-|TRBJ1-1|-|TRBV6-1
TGTGCCAGCAGTGAAGCCGGTCGGGGGAGAGATGGTGAAGCTTTCTTT
CASSEAGRGRDGEAFF
>-|TRBJ1-1|-|TRBV5-8
TGTGCCAGCAGCTTGGGGTCCGTTAACACTGAAGCTTTCTTT
CASSLGSVNTEAFF
>TRBD2|TRBJ2-2|-|TRBV6-1
TGTGCCAGCATTGGGACTAGCGGGAAGACCGGGGAGCTGTTTTTT
CASIGTSGKTGELFF
>-|TRBJ2-1|-|TRBV2
TGTGCCAGCAGTGAACAAACATTTTACAATGAGCAGTTCTTC
CASSEQTFYNEQFF
>-|TRBJ1-4|-|TRBV4-3
TGCGCCAGCAGCCAAGTTCTGGGTACCAATGAAAAACTGTTTTTT
CASSQVLGTNEKLFF
>-|TRBJ1-2|-|TRBV28
TGTGCCAGCAGTTTGTCGGGGTATGGCTACACCTTC
CASSLSGYGYTF
>TRBD1|TRBJ1-5|once|TRBV9
TGTGCCAGCAGCGTAGGACAGGGGGGGCCTAATCAGCCCCAGCATTTT
CASSVGQGGPNQPQHF
>-|TRBJ1-4|-|TRBV19
TGTGCCAGTAGTGGACCATTTCTGGGAAAACTGTTTTTT
CASSGPFLGKLFF
>-|TRBJ2-2|-|TRBV5-1
TGCGCCAGCAGCTTAGGGCAGAACACCGGGGAGCTGTTTTTT
CASSLGQNTGELFF
>-|TRBJ1-3|-|TRBV5-1
TGCGCCAGCAGTTCGACAGGCCCCAGTACAATTATCGGAAACACCATATATTTT
CASSSTGPSTIIGNTIYF
>-|TRBJ2-2|-|TRBV7-8
TGTGCCAGCAGTTCTGACAGGAGGGCCAGGACCGGGGAGCTGTTTTTT
CASSSDRRARTGELFF
>-|TRBJ1-1|-|TRBV5-6
TGTGCCAGCAGCCTCTTCGGCGGGCCGCACGCTGAAGCTTTCTTT
CASSLFGGPHAEAFF
>TRBD1|TRBJ2-1|-|TRBV9
TGTGCCAGCAGCTCCGCCAGGGGGCCCTACAATGAGCAGTTCTTC
CASSSARGPYNEQFF
>-|TRBJ2-6|-|TRBV19
TGTGCCAGTAGGGAAAGATCTGGGGCCAACGTCCTGACTTTC
CASRERSGANVLTF
>-|TRBJ2-5|-|TRBV11-2
TGTGCCAGCAGCTGGGCGGCGTCAGGGGGAGGAGAGACCCAGTACTTC
CASSWAASGGGETQYF
>TRBD2|TRBJ2-1|-|TRBV7-2
TGTGCCAGCAGCTCGAGAAGCGGGAGGAACAATGAGCAGTTCTTC
CASSSRSGRNNEQFF